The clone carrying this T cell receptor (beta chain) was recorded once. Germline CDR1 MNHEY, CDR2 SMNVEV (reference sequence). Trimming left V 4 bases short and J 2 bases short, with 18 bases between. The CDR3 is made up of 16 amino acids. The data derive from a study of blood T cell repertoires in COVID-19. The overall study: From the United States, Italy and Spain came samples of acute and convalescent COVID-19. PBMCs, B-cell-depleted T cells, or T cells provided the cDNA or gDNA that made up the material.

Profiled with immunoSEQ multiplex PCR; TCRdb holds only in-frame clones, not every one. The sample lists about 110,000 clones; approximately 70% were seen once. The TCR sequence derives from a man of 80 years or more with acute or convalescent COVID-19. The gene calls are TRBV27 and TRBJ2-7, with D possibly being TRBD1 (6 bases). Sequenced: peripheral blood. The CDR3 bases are TGTGCCAGCAGTTCGAGGTGGGGGCAGGGGCCCTACGAGCAGTACTTC. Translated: CASSSRWGQGPYEQYF.